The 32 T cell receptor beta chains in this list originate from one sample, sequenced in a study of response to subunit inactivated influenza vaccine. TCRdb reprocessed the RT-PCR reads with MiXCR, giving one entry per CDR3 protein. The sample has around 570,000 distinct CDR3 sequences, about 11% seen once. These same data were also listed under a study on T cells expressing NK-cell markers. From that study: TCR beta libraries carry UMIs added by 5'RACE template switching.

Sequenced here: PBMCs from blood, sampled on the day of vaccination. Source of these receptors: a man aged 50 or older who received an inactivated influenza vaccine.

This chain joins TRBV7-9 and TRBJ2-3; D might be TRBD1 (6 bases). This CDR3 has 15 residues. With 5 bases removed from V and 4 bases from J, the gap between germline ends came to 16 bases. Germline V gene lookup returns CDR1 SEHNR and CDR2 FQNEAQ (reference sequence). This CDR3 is CASSPTGLDSDTQYF. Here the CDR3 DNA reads TGTGCCAGCAGCCCCACAGGGTTGGATTCAGATACGCAGTATTTT.

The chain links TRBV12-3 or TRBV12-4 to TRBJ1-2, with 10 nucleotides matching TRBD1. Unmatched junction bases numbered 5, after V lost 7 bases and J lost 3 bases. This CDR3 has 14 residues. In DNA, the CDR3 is TGTGCCAGCACCCCGGGACAGGGGTACTATGGCTACACCTTC. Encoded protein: CASTPGQGYYGYTF.

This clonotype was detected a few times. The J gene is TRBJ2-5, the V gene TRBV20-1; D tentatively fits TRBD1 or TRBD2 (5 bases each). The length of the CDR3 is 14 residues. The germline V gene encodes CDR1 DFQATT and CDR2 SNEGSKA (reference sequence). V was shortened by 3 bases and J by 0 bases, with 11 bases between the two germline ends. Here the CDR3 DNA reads TGCAGTGCTAGCCCGGGACCTTACCAAGAGACCCAGTACTTC. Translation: CSASPGPYQETQYF.

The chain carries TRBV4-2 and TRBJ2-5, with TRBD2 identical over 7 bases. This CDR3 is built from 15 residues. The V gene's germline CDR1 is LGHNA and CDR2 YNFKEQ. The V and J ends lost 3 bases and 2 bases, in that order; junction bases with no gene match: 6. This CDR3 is CASSQLVGGQETQYF. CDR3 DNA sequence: TGTGCCAGCAGCCAGTTGGTCGGGGGGCAAGAGACCCAGTACTTC.

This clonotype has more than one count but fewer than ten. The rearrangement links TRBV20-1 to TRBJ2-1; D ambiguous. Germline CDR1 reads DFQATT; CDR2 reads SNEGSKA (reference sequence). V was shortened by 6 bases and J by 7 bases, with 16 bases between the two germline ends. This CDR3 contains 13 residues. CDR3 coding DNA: TGCAGTGCCCGAAATCGGGTCGCGAATGAGCAGTTCTTC. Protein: CSARNRVANEQFF.

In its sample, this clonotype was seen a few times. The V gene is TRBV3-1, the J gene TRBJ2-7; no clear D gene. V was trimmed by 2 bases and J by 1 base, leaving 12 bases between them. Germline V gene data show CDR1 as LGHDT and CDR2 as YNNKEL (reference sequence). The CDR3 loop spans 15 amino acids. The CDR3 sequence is CASSQRAVDSYEQYF. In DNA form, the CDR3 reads TGTGCCAGCAGCCAAAGGGCAGTTGATTCCTACGAGCAGTACTTC.

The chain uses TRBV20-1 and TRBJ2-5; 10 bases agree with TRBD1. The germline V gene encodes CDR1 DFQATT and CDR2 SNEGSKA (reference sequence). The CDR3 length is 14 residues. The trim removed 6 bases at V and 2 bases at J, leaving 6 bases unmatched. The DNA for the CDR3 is TGCAGTGCCGCCGGGACAGGGGTTCAAGAGACCCAGTACTTC. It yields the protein CSAAGTGVQETQYF.

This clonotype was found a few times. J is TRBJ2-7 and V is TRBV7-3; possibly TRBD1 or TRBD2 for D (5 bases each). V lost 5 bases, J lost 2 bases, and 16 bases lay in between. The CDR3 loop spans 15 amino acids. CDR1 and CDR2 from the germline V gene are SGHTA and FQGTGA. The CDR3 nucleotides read TGTGCCAGCAGCATCAACCGGGACCAAACCTACGAGCAGTACTTC. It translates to CASSINRDQTYEQYF.

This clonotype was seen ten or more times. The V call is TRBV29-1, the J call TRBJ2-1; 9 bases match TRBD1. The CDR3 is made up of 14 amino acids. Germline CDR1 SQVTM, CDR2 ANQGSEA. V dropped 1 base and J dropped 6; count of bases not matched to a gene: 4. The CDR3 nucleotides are TGCAGCGTTGAAGGGACAGGGGACCTCAATGAGCAGTTCTTC. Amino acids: CSVEGTGDLNEQFF.

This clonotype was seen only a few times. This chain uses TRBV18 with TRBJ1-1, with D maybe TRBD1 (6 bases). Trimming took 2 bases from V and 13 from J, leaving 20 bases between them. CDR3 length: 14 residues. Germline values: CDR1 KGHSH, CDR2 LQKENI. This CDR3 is CASSPSVEGGLVFF. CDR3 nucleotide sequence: TGTGCCAGCTCACCAAGCGTCGAGGGGGGGCTGGTTTTCTTT.

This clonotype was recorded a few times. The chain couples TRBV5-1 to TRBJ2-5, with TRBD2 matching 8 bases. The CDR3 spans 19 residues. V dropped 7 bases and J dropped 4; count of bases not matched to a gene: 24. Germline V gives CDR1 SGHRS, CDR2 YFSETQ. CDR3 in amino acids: CASRKALSAAGALGETQYF. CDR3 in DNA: TGCGCCAGCCGCAAGGCCCTCTCGGCAGCGGGGGCCCTCGGAGAGACCCAGTACTTC. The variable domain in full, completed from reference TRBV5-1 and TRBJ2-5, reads KAGVTQTPRYLIKTRGQQVTLSCSPISGHRSVSWYQQTPGQGLQFLFEYFSETQRNKGNFPGRFSGRQFSNSRSEMNVSTLELGDSALYLCASRKALSAAGALGETQYFGPGTRLLVL.

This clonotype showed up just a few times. The CDR3 DNA is TGTGCCAGCAGCTTAGTCGCGGGTGGGCAGGGGAGCAATCAGCCCCAGCATTTT. Encoded protein: CASSLVAGGQGSNQPQHF. The chain uses TRBV7-2 and TRBJ1-5, with a weak D call TRBD1 (6 bases). Germline CDR1 reads SGHTA; CDR2 reads FQGNSA. The CDR3 has 18 residues. With 1 base removed from V and 1 base from J, the gap between germline ends came to 17 bases.

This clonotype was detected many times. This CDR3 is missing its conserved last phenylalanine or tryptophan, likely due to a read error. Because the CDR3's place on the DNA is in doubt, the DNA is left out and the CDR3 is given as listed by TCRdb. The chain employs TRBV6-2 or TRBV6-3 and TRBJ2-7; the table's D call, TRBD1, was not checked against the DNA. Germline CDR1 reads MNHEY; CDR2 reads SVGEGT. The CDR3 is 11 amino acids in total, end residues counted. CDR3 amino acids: CASSYGTGLVL.

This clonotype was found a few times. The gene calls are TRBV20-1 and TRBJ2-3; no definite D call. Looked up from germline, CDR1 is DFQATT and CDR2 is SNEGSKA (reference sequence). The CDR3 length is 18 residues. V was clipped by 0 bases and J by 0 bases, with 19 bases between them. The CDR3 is CSARDPKTSTISTDTQYF. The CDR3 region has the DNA TGCAGTGCTAGAGATCCGAAGACTTCCACCATCAGCACAGATACGCAGTATTTT.

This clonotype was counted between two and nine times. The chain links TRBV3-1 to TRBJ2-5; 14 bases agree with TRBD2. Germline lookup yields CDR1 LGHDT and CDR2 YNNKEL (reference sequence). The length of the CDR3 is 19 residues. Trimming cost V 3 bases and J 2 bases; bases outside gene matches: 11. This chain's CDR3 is CASSQWTSGGPYLQETQYF. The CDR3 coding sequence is TGTGCCAGCAGCCAGTGGACTAGCGGGGGGCCTTACCTTCAAGAGACCCAGTACTTC.

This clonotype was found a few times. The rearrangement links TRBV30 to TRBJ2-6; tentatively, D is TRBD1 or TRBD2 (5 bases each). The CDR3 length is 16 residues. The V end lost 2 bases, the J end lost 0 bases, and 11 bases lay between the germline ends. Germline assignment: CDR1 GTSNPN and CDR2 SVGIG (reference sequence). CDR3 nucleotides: TGTGCCTGGAGTTCCGGGGCCAGCTCTGGGGCCAACGTCCTGACTTTC. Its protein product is CAWSSGASSGANVLTF. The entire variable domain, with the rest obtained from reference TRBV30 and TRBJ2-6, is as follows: SQTIHQWPATLVQPVGSPLSLECTVEGTSNPNLYWYRQAAGRGLQLLFYSVGIGQISSEVPQNLSASRPQDRQFILSSKKLLLSDSGFYLCAWSSGASSGANVLTFGAGSRLTVL.

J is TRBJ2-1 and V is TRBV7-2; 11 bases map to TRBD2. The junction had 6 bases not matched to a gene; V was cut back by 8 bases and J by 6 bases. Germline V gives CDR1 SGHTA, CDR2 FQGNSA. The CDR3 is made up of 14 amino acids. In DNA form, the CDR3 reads TGTGCCAGCGGACGTAGCGGGGGGGCCAATGAGCAGTTCTTC. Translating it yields CASGRSGGANEQFF.

CDR3 in DNA: TGTGCCAGCAGCGTAGGAGGGAGTGGTACCGGGGAGCTGTTTTTT. Encoded protein: CASSVGGSGTGELFF. The rearrangement links TRBV9 to TRBJ2-2; a possible D gene is TRBD2 (5 bases). CDR1 is SGDLS, CDR2 YYNGEE, per germline. There are 15 residues in the CDR3. The germline V and J ends were trimmed by 0 bases and 5 bases, with 11 bases remaining between them.

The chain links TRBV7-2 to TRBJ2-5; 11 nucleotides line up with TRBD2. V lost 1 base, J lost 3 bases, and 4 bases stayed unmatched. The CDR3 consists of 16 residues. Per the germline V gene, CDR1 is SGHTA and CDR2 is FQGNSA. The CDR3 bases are TGTGCCAGCAGCTTAGGGTGGGGACTAGCGGAAGAGACCCAGTACTTC. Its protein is CASSLGWGLAEETQYF.

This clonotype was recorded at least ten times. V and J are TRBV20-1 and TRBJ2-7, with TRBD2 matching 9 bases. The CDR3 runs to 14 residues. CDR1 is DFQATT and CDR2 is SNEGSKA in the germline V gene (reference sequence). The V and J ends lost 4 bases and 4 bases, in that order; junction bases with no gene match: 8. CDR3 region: CSATSSSGIYEQYF. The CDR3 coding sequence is TGCAGTGCTACATCATCTAGCGGGATTTACGAGCAGTACTTC.

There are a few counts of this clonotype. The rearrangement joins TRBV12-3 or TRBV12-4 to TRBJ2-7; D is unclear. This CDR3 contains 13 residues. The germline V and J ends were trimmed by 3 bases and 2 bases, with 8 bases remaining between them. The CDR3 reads CASSFGLTYEQYF. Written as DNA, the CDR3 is TGTGCCAGCAGTTTCGGTCTCACCTACGAGCAGTACTTC.

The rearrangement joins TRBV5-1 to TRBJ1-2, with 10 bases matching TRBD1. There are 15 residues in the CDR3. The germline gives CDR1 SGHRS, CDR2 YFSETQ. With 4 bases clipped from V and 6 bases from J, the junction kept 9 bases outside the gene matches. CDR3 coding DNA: TGCGCCAGCAGCGAAAGGACAGGGGGGCAGCATGGCTACACCTTC. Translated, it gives CASSERTGGQHGYTF.

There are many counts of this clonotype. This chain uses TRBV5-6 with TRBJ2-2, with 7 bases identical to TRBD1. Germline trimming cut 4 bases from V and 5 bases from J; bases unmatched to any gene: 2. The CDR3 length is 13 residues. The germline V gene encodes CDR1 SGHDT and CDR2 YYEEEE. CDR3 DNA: TGTGCCAGCAGCCCGGACAGGACCGGGGAGCTGTTTTTT. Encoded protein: CASSPDRTGELFF. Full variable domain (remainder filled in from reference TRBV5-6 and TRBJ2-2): DAGVTQSPTHLIKTRGQQVTLRCSPKSGHDTVSWYQQALGQGPQFIFQYYEEEERQRGNFPDRFSGHQFPNYSSELNVNALLLGDSALYLCASSPDRTGELFFGEGSRLTVL.

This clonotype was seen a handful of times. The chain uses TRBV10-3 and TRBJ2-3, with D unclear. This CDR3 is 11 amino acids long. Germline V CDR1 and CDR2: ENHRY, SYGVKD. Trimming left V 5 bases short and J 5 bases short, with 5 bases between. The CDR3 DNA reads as TGTGCCATCAGTTGGGGAGATACGCAGTATTTT. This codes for CAISWGDTQYF.

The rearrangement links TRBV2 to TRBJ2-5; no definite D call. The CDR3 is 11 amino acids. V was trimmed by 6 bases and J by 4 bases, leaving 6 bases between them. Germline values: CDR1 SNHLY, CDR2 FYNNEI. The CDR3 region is CASRSLETQYF. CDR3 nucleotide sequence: TGTGCCAGCAGGAGCCTAGAGACCCAGTACTTC.

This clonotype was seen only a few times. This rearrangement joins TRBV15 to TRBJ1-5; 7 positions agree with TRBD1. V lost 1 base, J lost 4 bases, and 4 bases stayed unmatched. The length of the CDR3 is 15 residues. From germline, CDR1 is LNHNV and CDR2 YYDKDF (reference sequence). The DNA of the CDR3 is TGTGCCACCAGCAGAGGGGACAGACAGAATCAGCCCCAGCATTTT. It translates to CATSRGDRQNQPQHF. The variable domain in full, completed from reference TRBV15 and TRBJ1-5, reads DAMVIQNPRYQVTQFGKPVTLSCSQTLNHNVMYWYQQKSSQAPKLLFHYYDKDFNNEADTPDNFQSRRPNTSFCFLDIRSPGLGDTAMYLCATSRGDRQNQPQHFGDGTRLSIL.

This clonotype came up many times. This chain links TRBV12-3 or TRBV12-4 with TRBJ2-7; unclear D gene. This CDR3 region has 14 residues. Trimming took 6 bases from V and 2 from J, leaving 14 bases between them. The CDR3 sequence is CASSPKSGPYEQYF. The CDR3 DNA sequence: TGTGCCAGCAGCCCCAAGTCTGGGCCCTACGAGCAGTACTTC.

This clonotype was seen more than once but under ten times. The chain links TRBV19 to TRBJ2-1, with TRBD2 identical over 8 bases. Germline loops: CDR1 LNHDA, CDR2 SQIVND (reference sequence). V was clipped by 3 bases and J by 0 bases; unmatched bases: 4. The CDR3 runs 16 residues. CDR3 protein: CASSILSGSSYNEQFF. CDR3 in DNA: TGTGCCAGTAGTATCCTAAGCGGGAGCTCCTACAATGAGCAGTTCTTC.

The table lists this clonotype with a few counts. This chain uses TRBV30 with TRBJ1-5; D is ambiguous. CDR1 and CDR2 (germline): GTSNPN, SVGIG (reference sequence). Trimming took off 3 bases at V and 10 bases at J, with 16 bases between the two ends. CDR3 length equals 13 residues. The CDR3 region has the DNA TGTGCCTGGAGCCGCTCACTTTCGTCCCCCCAGCATTTT. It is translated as CAWSRSLSSPQHF.

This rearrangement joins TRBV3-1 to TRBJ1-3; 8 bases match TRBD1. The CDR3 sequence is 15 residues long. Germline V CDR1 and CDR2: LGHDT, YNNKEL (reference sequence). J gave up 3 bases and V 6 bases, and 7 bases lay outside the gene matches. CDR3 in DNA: TGTGCCAGCAGAGTCGCCAGGGGGCTTGGAAACACCATATATTTT. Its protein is CASRVARGLGNTIYF.

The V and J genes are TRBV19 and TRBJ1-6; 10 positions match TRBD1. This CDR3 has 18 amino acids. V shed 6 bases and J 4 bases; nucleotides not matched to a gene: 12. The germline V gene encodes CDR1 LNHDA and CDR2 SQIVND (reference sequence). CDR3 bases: TGTGCCAGTAGCTCGACCCGGACAGGGGGGACTTATAATTCACCCCTCCACTTT. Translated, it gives CASSSTRTGGTYNSPLHF.

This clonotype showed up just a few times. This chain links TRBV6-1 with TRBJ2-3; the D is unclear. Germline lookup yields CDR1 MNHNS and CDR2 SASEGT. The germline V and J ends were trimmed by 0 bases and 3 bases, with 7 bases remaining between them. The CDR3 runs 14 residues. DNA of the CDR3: TGTGCCAGCAGTGAAGCGCGGCCAACAGATACGCAGTATTTT. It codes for CASSEARPTDTQYF.